The present T cell receptor beta chain was sequenced within a study of blood T cell repertoires in COVID-19. The protocol was immunoSEQ multiplex PCR, while the TCRdb copy is restricted to in-frame clones and leaves out a portion. The sample holds about 240,000 clones, over 65% seen once. From germline, CDR1 is KGHSH and CDR2 LQKENI. CDR3 length: 15 amino acids. Trimming at V came to 6 bases and at J to 5 bases, leaving 12 bases not matched to a gene. The chain couples TRBV18 to TRBJ2-5, with TRBD2 matching over 7 bases. The sequence came from a woman at least 80 years old with acute or convalescent COVID-19. What was sequenced was peripheral blood. The CDR3 here is CASSLGTTSRETQYF. CDR3 bases: TGTGCCAGCTCCCTAGGGACTACCTCTCGGGAGACCCAGTACTTC.